What follows are 24 T cell receptor beta chains derived from one specimen sequenced in a study of cytomegalovirus exposure and HLA in healthy donors. TCRdb's table, derived via immunoSEQ multiplex PCR, lists solely in-frame clones and lacks some. The sample shows approximately 150,000 clones, under 95% of them seen only once. The sample comprised PBMCs. Receptor source: a woman in her late teens or twenties in good health and CMV-seropositive.

This clone is a singleton in its sample. This chain links TRBV6-5 with TRBJ1-1; 9 nucleotides agree with TRBD1. This CDR3 contains 15 residues. Losses at the gene ends were 6 bases for V and 3 bases for J; bases not matched to a gene: 8. CDR1 is MNHEY and CDR2 is SVGAGI in the germline V gene. The DNA of the CDR3 is TGTGCCAGCAGCCCCCGGGACAGGGCGGACACTGAAGCTTTCTTT. This sequence encodes CASSPRDRADTEAFF.

A few counts support this clone. The rearrangement uses TRBV6-4 and TRBJ2-7; 14 bases align to TRBD2. Unmatched junction bases numbered 10, after V lost 8 bases and J lost 4 bases. This CDR3 is built from 16 residues. Germline V gene data show CDR1 as MRHNA and CDR2 as SNTAGT. The CDR3 nucleotides are TGTGCCAGCGGAACGAGGACTAGCGGGGGGCCGTACGAGCAGTACTTC. As protein: CASGTRTSGGPYEQYF.

The V and J genes are TRBV6-4 and TRBJ1-3; a weak D match, TRBD1 (5 bases). CDR3 length: 16 residues. Germline V gene lookup returns CDR1 MRHNA and CDR2 SNTAGT. V lost 5 bases, J lost 0 bases, and 14 bases lay in between. The CDR3 DNA follows: TGTGCCAGCAGTTGGGATCGACAGAGCTCTGGAAACACCATATATTTT. Its protein product is CASSWDRQSSGNTIYF.

Only one count was recorded for this clone. The gene calls are TRBV29-1 and TRBJ1-1, with D possibly TRBD1 on 5 matching bases. V lost 1 base, J lost 7 bases, and 13 bases lay in between. Per the germline V gene, CDR1 is SQVTM and CDR2 is ANQGSEA. The CDR3 runs to 13 residues. The CDR3 region has the DNA TGCAGCGTTGAAGGACAGTCTCTGGGTGAAGCTTTCTTT. Protein: CSVEGQSLGEAFF.

This clone was seen a single time. This sequence joins TRBV5-1 and TRBJ2-5; 7 nucleotides agree with TRBD2. Germline V gene data show CDR1 as SGHRS and CDR2 as YFSETQ. V lost 3 bases to trimming and J lost 0 bases; unmatched junction nucleotides: 2. This CDR3 is built from 14 residues. CDR3 region: CASSSLANQETQYF. Written as DNA, the CDR3 is TGCGCCAGCAGCTCACTAGCGAACCAAGAGACCCAGTACTTC.

The rearrangement uses TRBV4-1 and TRBJ2-7; D gene uncertain. From germline, CDR1 is MGHRA and CDR2 YSYEKL. The V end lost 1 base, the J end lost 4 bases, and 8 bases lay between the germline ends. The CDR3 loop spans 13 amino acids. The chain's CDR3 is CASSQVAAYEQYF. The CDR3 nucleotides are TGCGCCAGCAGCCAAGTTGCAGCGTACGAGCAGTACTTC.

The chain combines TRBV5-6 with TRBJ2-2; D remains ambiguous. Germline V gene data show CDR1 as SGHDT and CDR2 as YYEEEE. The CDR3 covers 14 residues. The V gene lost 0 bases and the J gene lost 5 bases, with 8 bases spanning the gap. CDR3 sequence: CASSLVKPTGELFF. CDR3 in DNA: TGTGCCAGCAGCTTGGTTAAGCCGACCGGGGAGCTGTTTTTT.

The chain joins TRBV7-9 to TRBJ1-1; 9 nucleotides align to TRBD1. CDR3 length: 15 amino acids. Germline CDR1 reads SEHNR; CDR2 reads FQNEAQ (reference sequence). V lost 4 bases to trimming and J lost 4 bases; unmatched junction nucleotides: 7. As DNA, the CDR3 is TGTGCCAGCAGCTCCAAAAACAGGGGGCTCACTGAAGCTTTCTTT. It yields the protein CASSSKNRGLTEAFF.

The J gene is TRBJ2-3, the V gene TRBV7-2; D may be TRBD2 (7 bases). In germline, CDR1 is SGHTA, CDR2 FQGNSA. This CDR3 has 15 residues. Trimming removed 7 bases at V and 2 bases at J, with 16 bases between. The CDR3 reads CASMGGALYTDTQYF. Written as DNA, the CDR3 is TGTGCCAGCATGGGGGGGGCGCTGTACACAGATACGCAGTATTTT.

The chain couples TRBV4-1 to TRBJ2-5, with 7 bases that match TRBD2. The CDR3 has 16 amino acids. With 3 bases clipped from V and 8 bases from J, the junction kept 15 bases outside the gene matches. Germline CDR1 and CDR2: MGHRA and YSYEKL. CDR3 protein: CASSHDTGGGRKTQYF. For the CDR3, the DNA is TGCGCCAGCAGCCACGACACGGGGGGAGGGAGGAAAACCCAGTACTTC.

This clone has just one count. V is TRBV28 and J is TRBJ1-5; TRBD1 agrees at 8 bases. V was pared by 8 bases and J by 5 bases, with 14 bases of the junction left unmatched. Germline V gene lookup returns CDR1 MDHEN and CDR2 SYDVKM. This CDR3 is 16 amino acids long. The CDR3, as DNA: TGTGCCAGCGGATTTGACCGGGACAGGAATGATCAGCCCCAGCATTTT. Translated, it gives CASGFDRDRNDQPQHF.

This clone is a singleton in its sample. The chain joins TRBV28 to TRBJ1-2; a weak D match, TRBD1 (5 bases). Deletions cut 5 bases from V and 4 bases from J, with 14 bases between. The CDR3 length is 14 residues. CDR1 and CDR2 from the germline V gene are MDHEN and SYDVKM. The CDR3 sequence: CASSLAEQVYGYTF. CDR3 bases: TGTGCCAGCAGTCTCGCCGAACAGGTCTATGGCTACACCTTC.

The V and J genes are TRBV4-2 and TRBJ2-1; D is perhaps TRBD1 (5 bases). Germline CDR1 and CDR2: LGHNA and YNFKEQ. This CDR3 contains 15 residues. Deletions cut 3 bases from V and 5 bases from J, with 14 bases between. CDR3 sequence reads: CASSQLKGAHNEQFF. The CDR3 DNA reads as TGTGCCAGCAGCCAGTTAAAAGGGGCCCACAATGAGCAGTTCTTC.

The rearrangement joins TRBV5-4 to TRBJ1-1; TRBD1 aligns across 7 bases. The CDR3 runs 13 residues. Germline values: CDR1 SGHNT, CDR2 YYREEE (reference sequence). V trimming: 9 bases; J trimming: 1 base; junction bases outside the gene matches: 6. The CDR3 bases are TGTGCCACCGAGGGACAGCAGAACACTGAAGCTTTCTTT. Protein product: CATEGQQNTEAFF.

The J gene is TRBJ2-1, the V gene TRBV27, with 8 positions matching TRBD1. The CDR3 runs 15 residues. The J segment lost 1 base and the V segment lost 5 bases, leaving 4 bases of the junction unmatched. The germline V gene encodes CDR1 MNHEY and CDR2 SMNVEV (reference sequence). CDR3 region: CASSLRGRSYNEQFF. DNA for the CDR3: TGTGCCAGCAGTCTCAGGGGGCGGTCCTACAATGAGCAGTTCTTC.

This chain connects TRBV28 to TRBJ2-7; D is perhaps TRBD2 (5 bases). Per the germline V gene, CDR1 is MDHEN and CDR2 is SYDVKM. CDR3 size: 13 residues. V shed 2 bases and J shed 2 bases, with 7 bases lying between them. The DNA for the CDR3 is TGTGCCAGCAGTTTACGGGGAACCTACGAGCAGTACTTC. Amino acid sequence: CASSLRGTYEQYF.

The rearrangement joins TRBV28 to TRBJ1-5; possibly TRBD1 for D (5 bases). The CDR3 contains 16 residues. The germline V gene encodes CDR1 MDHEN and CDR2 SYDVKM. With 6 bases removed from V and 2 bases from J, the gap between germline ends came to 17 bases. The CDR3: CASSLGRGMGNQPQHF. CDR3 in DNA: TGTGCCAGCAGCCTGGGGAGGGGAATGGGCAATCAGCCCCAGCATTTT.

V gene TRBV7-9 combines with J gene TRBJ1-1; a weak D match, TRBD1 (5 bases). The germline CDR1 and CDR2 sequences are SEHNR and FQNEAQ (reference sequence). The CDR3 covers 15 residues. V was cut by 3 bases and J by 6 bases, with 17 bases left in between. The CDR3 is CASSFANRGRPEAFF. The CDR3 nucleotides read TGTGCCAGCAGCTTCGCTAATCGGGGGAGGCCTGAAGCTTTCTTT. Full variable domain (outside the CDR3, taken from reference TRBV7-9 and TRBJ1-1): DTGVSQNPRHKITKRGQNVTFRCDPISEHNRLYWYRQTLGQGPEFLTYFQNEAQLEKSRLLSDRFSAERPKGSFSTLEIQRTEQGDSAMYLCASSFANRGRPEAFFGQGTRLTVV.

This clone was observed a single time. The chain couples TRBV28 to TRBJ2-7; 8 nucleotides match TRBD2. The CDR3 has 15 residues. Germline V lookup: CDR1 MDHEN, CDR2 SYDVKM. V gave up 2 bases and J gave up 0 bases; unmatched junction bases: 3. Here the CDR3 DNA reads TGTGCCAGCAGTTTACTAGCGGGCTACTCCTACGAGCAGTACTTC. Protein sequence: CASSLLAGYSYEQYF.

The CDR3, as DNA: TGTGCCAGCAGTGAATCAGTAGCGGGTAGGAGACAGGAGACCCAGTACTTC. It translates to CASSESVAGRRQETQYF. The chain links TRBV25-1 to TRBJ2-5, with TRBD2 matching 7 bases. The CDR3 spans 17 residues. V lost 1 base, J lost 5 bases, and 13 bases stayed unmatched. The V gene's germline CDR1 is MGHDK and CDR2 SYGVNS.

The CDR3 sequence is CASSVRGPQNTEAFF. CDR3 in DNA: TGCGCCAGCAGCGTCCGGGGTCCCCAGAACACTGAAGCTTTCTTT. The chain links TRBV5-1 to TRBJ1-1, with D hard to call. Germline lookup yields CDR1 SGHRS and CDR2 YFSETQ. The CDR3 contains 15 residues. The V and J ends lost 4 bases and 1 base respectively, with 14 bases between them.

This chain uses TRBV30 with TRBJ1-2; 11 bases agree with TRBD1. The ends lost 5 bases at V and 5 bases at J; junction bases unmatched: 4. Germline V gene data show CDR1 as GTSNPN and CDR2 as SVGIG (reference sequence). CDR3 length: 13 amino acids. CDR3 in DNA: TGTGCCTGGCGGACAGGGGGCGTATATGGCTACACCTTC. It codes for CAWRTGGVYGYTF. The full variable domain, its missing parts supplied by reference TRBV30 and TRBJ1-2, is SQTIHQWPATLVQPVGSPLSLECTVEGTSNPNLYWYRQAAGRGLQLLFYSVGIGQISSEVPQNLSASRPQDRQFILSSKKLLLSDSGFYLCAWRTGGVYGYTFGSGTRLTVV.

The rearrangement links TRBV19 to TRBJ2-1; 9 positions match TRBD2. The CDR3 is 15 residues long. Germline lookup yields CDR1 LNHDA and CDR2 SQIVND (reference sequence). J gave up 4 bases and V 9 bases, and 10 bases lay outside the gene matches. CDR3 nucleotide sequence: TGTGCCAGCTTTGGAGCGGGAGGACTTTACAATGAGCAGTTCTTC. Translating gives CASFGAGGLYNEQFF.

The chain has TRBV27 and TRBJ2-1, with 12 nucleotides matching TRBD2. V lost 7 bases, J lost 4 bases, and 8 bases stayed unmatched. Germline-derived CDR1 and CDR2 are MNHEY and SMNVEV (reference sequence). This CDR3 has 16 residues. CDR3 in DNA: TGTGCCAGCACCCTAGGAGGGACTAGCGGGTACAATGAGCAGTTCTTC. Translation: CASTLGGTSGYNEQFF.